The clone carrying this T cell receptor (beta chain) has ten or more counts. As yet, its antigen is unknown. Sample time point: newly diagnosed GD, antithyroid drugs for less than 3 months. From PBMCs, RNA was extracted and then used to make the TCR library. Investigators prepared the TCR beta libraries by applying iRepertoire HTBI primers and Arm-PCR of CDR3 regions. In TCRdb, the multiplex PCR reads were re-called with MiXCR into one record per CDR3 protein. The sample contains approximately 230,000 distinct CDR3 sequences, around 16% of which appear only once. These data belong to a study of regulatory T cells in long-lasting Graves disease. The germline V gene encodes CDR1 ENHRY and CDR2 SYGVKD. The CDR3 has 15 amino acids. The germline V and J ends were trimmed by 4 bases and 3 bases, with 14 bases remaining between them. Study results and limitations: Persistent disease was associated with favored TRBV28 usage and with favored use of TRBJ1-2 and TRBJ2-5. Peripheral blood, not thyroid tissue, was the sole material studied. Possibly, too few samples lowered accuracy.

The sequence was collected from a female donor with Graves disease. The V and J genes are TRBV10-3 and TRBJ2-3; D not certain. Source: peripheral blood mononuclear cells (PBMCs), taken at new diagnosis, from a patient treated with antithyroid drugs. The CDR3 DNA reads TGTGCCATCAGTGGACTTGGCATGCCGACAGATACGCAGTATTTT. Translation: CAISGLGMPTDTQYF.